The entry below gives a single TCR beta chain sequence along with its context. This record belongs to a study of technical replicates of blood from a few donors. Losses at the gene ends were 7 bases for V and 4 bases for J; bases not matched to a gene: 14. CDR1 is SGHTA, CDR2 FQGNSA, per germline. This CDR3 has 16 residues. Clones were read by immunoSEQ multiplex PCR, and TCRdb kept only the in-frame ones, dropping some. The data hold some 56,000 clones, with around 95% observed a single time. The sample comprised PBMCs. V gene TRBV7-2 combines with J gene TRBJ1-2; 8 bases line up with TRBD1. This receptor was obtained from a human donor in good health. Some clones in this sample may be carry-over from other donors' samples. The CDR3 here is CASTSGQGRGPYGYTF. The CDR3 coding sequence is TGTGCCAGCACCTCAGGACAGGGAAGAGGGCCCTATGGCTACACCTTC.